The TCR beta chain described here comes from a study of blood T cell repertoires in COVID-19. Study-level information: The samples span acute and convalescent COVID-19 from the United States, Italy and Spain.

How the authors handled the data: Scientists estimated how many nucleated cells there were by amplifying reference gene primers. Measured with immunoSEQ multiplex PCR; TCRdb has only the in-frame clones, and not every one. Clonal size and the V and J genes are those of that table, whereas D and trimming came from the DNA. The sample has 250,000 to 300,000 clones, approximately 88% seen once. Patients of the Seattle cohort, enrolled during active infection, were followed longitudinally. The CDR3 loop spans 16 amino acids. CDR1 is SGHRS and CDR2 is YFSETQ in the germline V gene. V was trimmed by 3 bases and J by 0 bases, leaving 14 bases between them.

The TCR originated in a woman in her sixties or seventies with COVID-19, enrolled during active disease. V gene TRBV5-1 combines with J gene TRBJ2-3; possibly TRBD2 for D (5 bases). The sample consisted of peripheral blood. CDR3 residues: CASSSRTATSTDTQYF. The CDR3 DNA sequence: TGCGCCAGCAGCTCCCGGACTGCCACTAGCACAGATACGCAGTATTTT.